This TCR beta chain was recovered during a study of cytomegalovirus exposure and HLA in healthy donors. PCR used 60 Vbeta primers and 13 Jbeta primers. Here immunoSEQ multiplex PCR was the method, and the copy in TCRdb shows in-frame clones only, minus some. In the table there are some 150,000 clones, about 80% of which are singletons. The ends were cut back, 6 bases at V and 0 bases at J, with 12 bases in the middle. The CDR3 is 15 residues long. Germline V CDR1 and CDR2: SGHVS, FQNEAQ. Study-level results: Specific recognition of CMV antigens was confirmed in vitro for three chains (all CMV-associated). Later analysis placed DRB1 highest and HLA-C lowest in TCR association rates, which differed by HLA locus. V- and J-gene trimming in TCR beta was tied to a missense DCLRE1C variant by an analysis performed later. Per a later analysis, HLA-associated TCR beta chains showed more clonal expansion than other, equally common TCR beta chains.

Notes on this clone: Its antigen remains unidentified.

V usage is TRBV7-8 and J usage is TRBJ2-1; D possibly corresponds to TRBD2 (5 bases). The specimen was PBMCs. The TCR originated in a man aged 40-50 years in good health and CMV-seropositive. The DNA of the CDR3 is TGTGCCAGCAGGTCGGCGGGCAGCTCCTACAATGAGCAGTTCTTC. Translated, it gives CASRSAGSSYNEQFF.